The rows below give T cell receptor beta chains drawn from one sample of a study of OX40 agonist ivuxolimab in advanced cancers. Sequencing used immunoSEQ multiplex PCR; TCRdb keeps in-frame clones, though not all of them. The sample holds about 68,000 clones, 91% seen once. The sample in question was CD4+ or CD8+ T cells sorted from blood, obtained in a trial of the OX40 agonist ivuxolimab. These receptors were taken from an adult with an advanced solid tumor such as melanoma, head and neck, liver or kidney cancer. The CDR3 runs from the conserved cysteine through the conserved F or W. The D gene is left open where the match is weak. Expanded clones are given a class, and other clones once, few, many or no size at all.

>TRBV25-1|.|.|TRBJ1-3
CASLSSGNTIYF
TGTGCCAGCCTTAGTTCTGGAAACACCATATATTTT
>TRBV28|.|TRBD1|TRBJ1-2
CASSLADRGSYGYTF
TGTGCCAGCAGTTTGGCAGACAGGGGTTCCTATGGCTACACCTTC
>TRBV5-1|.|.|TRBJ2-4
CASSQTGLGKNIQYF
TGCGCCAGCAGCCAAACAGGGTTAGGCAAAAACATTCAGTACTTC
>TRBV6-6|.|.|TRBJ2-1
CASSYVAASYNEQFF
TGTGCCAGCAGTTACGTAGCGGCCTCCTACAATGAGCAGTTCTTC
>TRBV10-3|.|.|TRBJ1-1
CAISESQRGNKAFF
TGTGCCATCAGTGAGTCGCAAAGGGGAAATAAAGCTTTCTTT
>TRBV7-2|.|.|TRBJ1-1
CASSPGGRLNTEAFF
TGTGCCAGCAGCCCCGGGGGGAGGCTGAACACTGAAGCTTTCTTT
>TRBV6-4|.|TRBD2|TRBJ2-7
CASSDSLAGATYEQYF
TGTGCCAGCAGTGACTCCCTGGCGGGAGCCACCTACGAGCAGTACTTC
>TRBV19|.|TRBD1|TRBJ2-3
CASRGAGTGFYTQYF
TGTGCCAGTAGGGGCGCCGGGACAGGGTTTTATACGCAGTATTTT
>TRBV6-1|.|.|TRBJ2-7
CASSPGLYYEQYF
TGTGCCAGCAGTCCCGGCCTCTACTACGAGCAGTACTTC
>TRBV19|.|TRBD2|TRBJ2-3
CASSIRTSGRTDTQYF
TGTGCCAGTAGTATACGGACTAGCGGGAGAACGGATACGCAGTATTTT
>TRBV6-1|.|TRBD1|TRBJ1-2
CASRTGQTYGYTF
TGTGCCAGCAGGACGGGACAGACTTATGGCTACACCTTC
>TRBV5-1|.|TRBD1|TRBJ2-7
CASSLDPGQAYEQYF
TGCGCCAGCAGCTTGGATCCGGGACAGGCCTACGAGCAGTACTTC
>TRBV5-4|.|TRBD1|TRBJ2-3
CASSSRQGQDTQYF
TGTGCCAGCAGCTCTAGACAGGGACAAGATACGCAGTATTTT
>TRBV5-4|.|.|TRBJ2-2
CASSLVAVTNTGELFF
TGTGCCAGCAGCTTGGTAGCGGTGACGAACACCGGGGAGCTGTTTTTT
>TRBV7-8|.|TRBD1|TRBJ2-1
CASSITGTGSSYNEQFF
TGTGCCAGCAGCATAACCGGGACAGGGAGCTCCTACAATGAGCAGTTCTTC
>TRBV7-9|.|.|TRBJ2-3
CASSLLQDTQYF
TGTGCCAGCAGCCTCCTTCAGGATACGCAGTATTTT
>TRBV19|.|.|TRBJ1-2
CATARELVGYTF
TGTGCCACCGCCAGGGAGTTGGTGGGCTACACCTTC
>TRBV19|.|.|TRBJ1-5
CASSIDRGEDQIMPQHF
TGTGCCAGTAGTATAGATCGGGGCGAGGACCAAATTATGCCCCAGCATTTT
>TRBV11-2|.|.|TRBJ1-2
CASSLAGGTGYTF
TGTGCCAGCAGCTTGGCGGGAGGGACCGGCTACACCTTC
>TRBV19|.|.|TRBJ2-1
CASSIDRYNEQFF
TGTGCCAGTAGTATCGACAGGTACAATGAGCAGTTCTTC
>TRBV9|.|TRBD2|TRBJ2-1
CASSPTLAGVRYDEQFF
TGTGCCAGCAGCCCCACTCTAGCGGGAGTTCGTTACGATGAGCAGTTCTTC
>TRBV7-3|.|.|TRBJ2-5
CASSLGRVEQETQYF
TGTGCCAGCAGCTTAGGCAGGGTTGAGCAAGAGACCCAGTACTTC
>TRBV19|.|.|TRBJ1-5
CASSIYGGYQPQHF
TGTGCCAGTAGTATTTATGGGGGCTATCAGCCCCAGCATTTT
>TRBV2|.|TRBD1|TRBJ1-5
CASSGTGGSNQPQHF
TGTGCCAGCAGCGGGACAGGGGGGTCTAATCAGCCCCAGCATTTT
>TRBV6-5|once|.|TRBJ1-1
CASRDNTEAFF
TGTGCCAGCAGGGACAACACTGAAGCTTTCTTT
>TRBV5-6|.|TRBD1|TRBJ2-1
CASSSSTDRGSYNEQFF
TGTGCCAGCAGCTCTTCCACAGACAGGGGCTCCTACAATGAGCAGTTCTTC
>TRBV15|.|.|TRBJ2-5
CATSRESGLRETQYF
TGTGCCACCAGCAGAGAATCGGGTTTGAGAGAGACCCAGTACTTC
>TRBV7-9|.|TRBD1|TRBJ1-5
CASSYWGVQGVFQPQHF
TGTGCCAGCAGCTACTGGGGAGTACAGGGGGTGTTTCAGCCCCAGCATTTT
>TRBV6-5|.|.|TRBJ2-3
CASSDGGPDTQYF
TGTGCCAGCAGTGACGGGGGTCCAGATACGCAGTATTTT
>TRBV13|once|TRBD2|TRBJ2-1
CASSTWTSGNEQFF
TGTGCCAGCAGCACATGGACTAGCGGCAATGAGCAGTTCTTC
>TRBV19|.|.|TRBJ1-2
CASNPAFVRAYGYTF
TGTGCCAGTAACCCCGCCTTTGTCCGAGCCTATGGCTACACCTTC
>TRBV7-6|.|TRBD1|TRBJ2-2
CASSVTGGGTGELFF
TGTGCCAGCAGCGTTACAGGGGGAGGCACCGGGGAGCTGTTTTTT
>TRBV5-1|.|TRBD2|TRBJ2-2
CASSPSASGRPYTGELFF
TGCGCCAGCAGCCCTTCGGCTAGCGGGAGGCCCTACACCGGGGAGCTGTTTTTT
>TRBV5-8|.|.|TRBJ2-7
CASSLVQGMRGEQYF
TGTGCCAGCAGCTTGGTACAGGGAATGCGCGGCGAGCAGTACTTC
>TRBV5-4|.|TRBD1|TRBJ2-1
CASSGTANNEQFF
TGTGCCAGCAGCGGGACAGCTAACAATGAGCAGTTCTTC
>TRBV19|.|TRBD1|TRBJ1-1
CASGEGQGAFTEAFF
TGTGCCAGTGGGGAGGGACAGGGGGCCTTCACTGAAGCTTTCTTT
>TRBV6-6|.|.|TRBJ2-7
CASSYSGSYEQYF
TGTGCCAGCAGTTACTCGGGCTCCTACGAGCAGTACTTC
>TRBV7-8|.|.|TRBJ1-1
CASSPPSGNWLNTEAFF
TGTGCCAGCAGCCCTCCCTCTGGGAATTGGCTGAACACTGAAGCTTTCTTT
>TRBV28|.|.|TRBJ2-2
CASSLGPLTTGELFF
TGTGCCAGCAGTTTAGGTCCGCTTACCACCGGGGAGCTGTTTTTT
>TRBV7-3|.|TRBD1|TRBJ2-1
CASSLRQGLGNEQFF
TGTGCCAGCAGCTTACGACAGGGGCTAGGAAATGAGCAGTTCTTC
>TRBV4-1|once|.|TRBJ2-3
CASSQDRGTAIIQRDTQYF
TGCGCCAGCAGCCAAGATCGAGGGACGGCGATTATACAGCGAGATACGCAGTATTTT
>TRBV6-6|.|TRBD2|TRBJ2-2
CASSKGLAGNPGELFF
TGTGCCAGCAGTAAGGGACTAGCGGGAAATCCCGGGGAGCTGTTTTTT
>TRBV27|.|TRBD1|TRBJ1-2
CASSNGQGLPNYGYTF
TGTGCCAGCAGTAACGGACAGGGCTTACCCAACTATGGCTACACCTTC
>TRBV6-5|.|.|TRBJ1-5
CASSYSGYSNQPQHF
TGTGCCAGCAGTTATTCCGGCTATAGCAATCAGCCCCAGCATTTT
>TRBV6-1|.|.|TRBJ2-5
CASGSGLETQYF
TGTGCCAGTGGGTCAGGGCTAGAGACCCAGTACTTC
>TRBV28|.|.|TRBJ1-5
CASSFDRLNQPQHF
TGTGCCAGCAGTTTCGACAGATTAAATCAGCCCCAGCATTTT
>TRBV5-1|.|.|TRBJ1-5
CASSLEGIQPQHF
TGCGCCAGCAGCTTGGAGGGGATTCAGCCCCAGCATTTT
>TRBV19|.|TRBD1|TRBJ1-3
CASRGQGEYRNTIYF
TGTGCCAGTAGGGGACAGGGGGAATATAGAAACACCATATATTTT
>TRBV10-3|few|.|TRBJ1-5
CAISESRLNSNQPQHF
TGTGCCATCAGTGAGTCGAGGCTGAATAGCAATCAGCCCCAGCATTTT
>TRBV19|.|TRBD1|TRBJ1-5
CASSITGGNQPQHF
TGTGCCAGTAGTATCACAGGGGGCAATCAGCCCCAGCATTTT
>TRBV20-1|.|.|TRBJ2-5
CSASLETQYF
TGCAGTGCTAGTCTGGAGACCCAGTACTTC
>TRBV6-5|.|.|TRBJ1-2
CASSTRGSAYYGYTF
TGTGCCAGCAGCACCAGGGGTTCTGCGTACTATGGCTACACCTTC
>TRBV11-2|.|.|TRBJ1-2
CASSLSVQNYGYTF
TGTGCCAGCAGCTTATCGGTGCAGAACTATGGCTACACCTTC
>TRBV7-2|few|.|TRBJ2-1
CASSLRRGYNEQFF
TGTGCCAGCAGCTTACGGCGGGGTTACAATGAGCAGTTCTTC
>TRBV6-5|.|.|TRBJ2-2
CASSRNKQNTGELFF
TGTGCCAGCAGTCGTAATAAACAGAACACCGGGGAGCTGTTTTTT
>TRBV25-1|.|.|TRBJ2-4
CASSELGQGKSLYF
TGTGCCAGCAGTGAATTAGGGCAGGGAAAGAGTCTGTACTTC
>TRBV11-2|.|TRBD1|TRBJ2-7
CASSLAEGQAYEQYF
TGTGCCAGCAGCTTAGCAGAGGGACAGGCCTACGAGCAGTACTTC
>TRBV6-6|.|.|TRBJ2-5
CASSSSTGHETQYF
.